This T cell receptor beta chain is drawn from a study of radiation and T cells in renal cell carcinoma. Study-wide points: From baseline, blood top tumor clonotypes peaked at 2 weeks post-radiation. No pretreatment tumor biopsies were available for baseline clonotypes.

In germline, CDR1 is MGHRA, CDR2 YSYEKL. With 8 bases removed from V and 0 bases from J, the gap between germline ends came to 19 bases. The CDR3 has 17 amino acids. To note about this clone: Its antigen is still unknown.

Using immunoSEQ multiplex PCR, the repertoire was profiled, and TCRdb retains in-frame clones only, with some absent. Among 120,000 to 150,000 clones listed, 80% to 90% were seen once. The time point denotes: blood 4 weeks post-SBRT, at nephrectomy. As for treatment: 15 Gy SBRT to primary tumor, nephrectomy 4 weeks later. Nephrectomy followed 15 Gy stereotactic body radiation by 4 weeks. The tumor was a clear cell renal cell carcinoma. This chain uses TRBV4-1 with TRBJ2-2; D remains unclear. The source material was blood, sampled from a patient whose treatment included radiotherapy and nephrectomy. The origin of this receptor is a woman between 45 and 65 years old with renal cell carcinoma. The CDR3 sequence is CASLLRGAPSNTGELFF. The CDR3 DNA sequence: TGCGCCAGCCTCTTAAGAGGAGCGCCTTCGAACACCGGGGAGCTGTTTTTT.